These T cell receptor beta chains were read from a single sample in a study of blood T cell repertoires in COVID-19. The assay was immunoSEQ multiplex PCR, and TCRdb's table has in-frame clones only and misses some. The table has under 300,000 clones, approximately 86% seen once. Material: peripheral blood. Receptors were obtained from a woman of 80 years or more with active or convalescent COVID-19. CDR3s include the opening cysteine and the closing phenylalanine or tryptophan. A D gene is named only where the DNA matches it firmly. Where a row states a size, it is once, few, many or the class of an expanded clone; other rows omit it.

NA	TRBV11-2	TRBJ2-3	TRBD2	TGTGCCAGCAGCTTAGACGCCTGGACTAGCGGTAGCACAGATACGCAGTATTTT	CASSLDAWTSGSTDTQYF
NA	TRBV28	TRBJ2-3	NA	TGTGCCAGCAGTCCTATCGGGTCAACAGGGTGGGGGAAACCGGAGGATACGCAGTATTTT	CASSPIGSTGWGKPEDTQYF
few	TRBV5-1	TRBJ2-5	NA	TGCGCCAGCAGCCGGTCGTCCGATAGCTTAGAGACCCAGTACTTC	CASSRSSDSLETQYF
NA	TRBV7-8	TRBJ1-1	NA	TGTGCCAGCAGCTTTTCTCCAGGCTCTCGGGGGAGGAACACTGAAGCTTTCTTT	CASSFSPGSRGRNTEAFF
NA	TRBV19	TRBJ1-2	TRBD1	TGTGCCAGTAAGATTGTGTCAGGGGGCCGAACTAACTATGGCTACACCTTC	CASKIVSGGRTNYGYTF
NA	TRBV15	TRBJ1-2	NA	TGTGCCACCAGCAGAGATCGCAGTTATGGCTACACCTTC	CATSRDRSYGYTF
NA	TRBV24-1	TRBJ2-1	NA	TGTGCCACCAGTGATTTTCCGCGGGACAATGAGCAGTTCTTC	CATSDFPRDNEQFF
NA	TRBV5-1	TRBJ2-3	NA	TGCGCCAGCAGCTTGGGCGCGGGCTCTAGCACAGATACGCAGTATTTT	CASSLGAGSSTDTQYF
NA	TRBV7-7	TRBJ2-5	TRBD2	TGTGCTAGCAGCTTAGATCGAGCGGGAGTAGAGACCCAGTACTTC	CASSLDRAGVETQYF
NA	TRBV4-2	TRBJ1-5	NA	TGTGCCAGCAGCCAAAGCCTTGGGAGGGATCAGCCCCAGCATTTT	CASSQSLGRDQPQHF
NA	TRBV21-1	TRBJ2-5	NA	TGTGCCAGTAATCAAAGGCGGCGCCCACCAGAGACCCAGTACTTC	CASNQRRRPPETQYF
NA	TRBV5-1	TRBJ2-7	TRBD2	TGCGCCAGCAGCGTATGGCCCAACTTCGGGGGGGTTACCCCCTACGAGCAGTACTTC	CASSVWPNFGGVTPYEQYF
NA	TRBV19	TRBJ1-5	NA	TGTGCCAGTAGGCAGACAGGAGATCAGCCCCAGCATTTT	CASRQTGDQPQHF
NA	TRBV6-1	TRBJ1-6	NA	TGTGCCAGCAGTGAAAATTCTAGATTCCACTTT	CASSENSRFHF
NA	TRBV2	TRBJ1-3	NA	TGTGCCAGCAGTTTCGACGGGTACTCCTCTGGAAACACCATATATTTT	CASSFDGYSSGNTIYF
NA	TRBV30	TRBJ2-1	TRBD2	TGTGCCTGTACATCCCCTAGCGGGAGTTACAATGAGCAGTTCTTC	CACTSPSGSYNEQFF
NA	TRBV28	TRBJ2-4	NA	TGTGCCAGCATGTTGTCAGGGGGGAACATTCAGTACTTC	CASMLSGGNIQYF
NA	TRBV10-1	TRBJ1-2	NA	TGCGCCAGCAGCGCAGGGAAAAACTATGGCTACACCTTC	CASSAGKNYGYTF
few	TRBV15	TRBJ2-2	NA	TGTGCCACCAGCAGAGATTATGGCAGAACAACCGGGGAGCTGTTTTTT	CATSRDYGRTTGELFF
NA	TRBV27	TRBJ1-3	NA	TGTGCCAGCAGTCCCGAATCGAATGCGGGGTGGCCTGGAAACACCATATATTTT	CASSPESNAGWPGNTIYF
NA	TRBV2	TRBJ2-5	NA	TGTGCCAGCAGTGCCCCAGGGTGGCCGACCCAGTACTTC	CASSAPGWPTQYF
NA	TRBV5-1	TRBJ1-1	TRBD1	TGCGCCAGCAGCTTGGAGAACCGGGACAGAACCTTTCGAACACTGGTAAACACTGAAGCTTTCTTT	CASSLENRDRTFRTLVNTEAFF
NA	TRBV7-9	TRBJ1-4	TRBD1	TGTGCCAGCAGCTTGGGACAGGGGCTTTCTAATGAAAAACTGTTTTTT	CASSLGQGLSNEKLFF
NA	TRBV5-4	TRBJ1-2	NA	TGTGCCAGCAGCTTGGACCAGGCTTCCCGGGGCTACACCTTC	CASSLDQASRGYTF
NA	TRBV5-4	TRBJ1-1	NA	TGTGCCAGCAGCTTGGAACACGGCAGGCCAAACACTGAAGCTTTCTTT	CASSLEHGRPNTEAFF
NA	TRBV2	TRBJ1-1	TRBD1	TGTGCCAGCAAATTTTTGGGTGGGCAGGGGGCCACTGAAGCTTTCTTT	CASKFLGGQGATEAFF
NA	TRBV2	TRBJ1-5	NA	TGTGCCAGCAGCTGGGACATAGATCAGCCCCAGCATTTT	CASSWDIDQPQHF
NA	TRBV3-1/TRBV3-2	TRBJ2-7	TRBD1	TGTGCCAGCAGTAAGGGACAGGGGGACCTCGAGCAGTACTTC	CASSKGQGDLEQYF
once	TRBV19	TRBJ1-4	TRBD1	TGTGCCAGTAGTACCACAGGGGCCGGGGAAAAACTGTTTTTT	CASSTTGAGEKLFF
NA	TRBV7-2	TRBJ1-4	TRBD1	TGTGCCAGCAGCCCCTCCGGGACAGCTAATGAAAAACTGTTTTTT	CASSPSGTANEKLFF
NA	TRBV21-1	TRBJ1-5	NA	TGTGCCAGCAGCAAAGTCTTAGCCGGATATAGCAATCAGCCCCAGCATTTT	CASSKVLAGYSNQPQHF
few	TRBV27	TRBJ2-3	NA	TGTGCCAGTTCCTACGCCCCACTCGTCAAGGGACACCCTACGACGTATTTT	CASSYAPLVKGHPTTYF